This is a list of T cell receptor beta chains from one sample in a study of blood T cell repertoires in COVID-19. Repertoires were generated with immunoSEQ multiplex PCR, while TCRdb's copy carries only in-frame clones and drops some. The sample shows over 80,000 clones, around 83% of them seen only once. Sequencing was carried out using peripheral blood. The receptors derive from a woman aged 55-70 years with acute or convalescent COVID-19. CDR3s include the opening cysteine and the closing phenylalanine or tryptophan. The D gene is left open where the match is weak. Clone size is stated in some rows and not others, as once, few, many or a class when expanded.

NA,TRBV5-1,TRBD2,CASSRGDQETQYF
NA,TRBV5-4,TRBD2,CASSLEAGLGEQYF
NA,TRBV3-1/TRBV3-2,NA,CASSQDVFGTDTQYF
NA,TRBV5-1,NA,CASSSTRNTEAFF
NA,TRBV5-4,TRBD2,CASSRTSGTSDTQYF
NA,TRBV30,TRBD2,CAWLVAGGMLPTDTQYF
NA,TRBV30,NA,CAWSALQVAEAFF
NA,TRBV6-1,TRBD1,CASSEAGGGGGQPQHF
many,TRBV6-2/TRBV6-3,TRBD2,CASSYSKSRAGAYNEQFF
NA,TRBV12-5,NA,CASGLILDIHNEQFF
NA,TRBV5-6,TRBD1,CASSFSGTGGFSNQPQHF
NA,TRBV6-7,TRBD2,CASSPRLAGGQHDEQFF
NA,TRBV12-3/TRBV12-4,NA,CASRQGSLYEQYF
NA,TRBV28,TRBD1,CASSSTDRDNSPLHF
NA,TRBV7-7,TRBD2,CASSVGLAGWAGELFF
NA,TRBV28,NA,CASSSGEGVGLGAFF